This T cell receptor beta chain is drawn from a study of response to subunit inactivated influenza vaccine (dated by TCRdb to 2016 to 2019). Regarding the complete study: Deep quantitative T cell receptor repertoire profiling was used in the study to track responses to a trivalent subunit inactivated influenza vaccine. Broader findings and caveats from the paper: The authors proposed that each seasonal influenza vaccination may bring in only a limited number of new T cells.

Of note for this clonotype: Its antigen remains unidentified. No base quality values were provided; no much bigger clone lies one nucleotide off.

The library was built by means of RT-PCR. Sequencing took place on an Illumina HiSeq 2500. TCRdb took the public reads, trimmed them with fastp at Q25, ran MiXCR for clone calling and kept in-frame beta chains. When rows share a CDR3 protein, they turn into one entry using the most common DNA and genes. Counted in this sample were around 850,000 distinct CDR3 sequences; approximately 17% of them appeared once. The top ten constitute roughly 11% of the sample. The CDR3 runs 15 residues from the cysteine to the phenylalanine. Of all the DNA, just the CDR3 is kept, 45 bases in frame from base 1. The germline V gene (reference sequence) yields SEHNR for CDR1 and FQNEAQ for CDR2. Trimming accounts for 5 bases at V and 1 base at J, while the number of junction bases matched to no gene is 7.

Here the sequenced sample was PBMCs from blood, taken roughly 5 days after vaccination. The TCR was taken from a man in his fifties who received an inactivated influenza vaccine. Donor details come from another sample of the same person, matched by shared clones. The chain couples TRBV7-9 to TRBJ2-5, and TRBD1 matches 7 of the central bases. The CDR3 region: CASSPLRDSQETQYF. The DNA sequence is TGTGCCAGCAGCCCCCTCCGGGACAGCCAAGAGACCCAGTACTTC.